The TCR beta chain described here comes from a study of blood T cells in healthy people across ages. Study-wide results and caveats: PBMCs that were unsorted prevented a conclusive naive versus antigen-experienced comparison.

CDR1 and CDR2 (germline): MNHEY, SVGAGI. This CDR3 contains 19 residues. A second PCR, run for about 7 to 11 cycles, used a sample-barcoded 5' primer plus a J-beta primer mix. In TCRdb, the 5' RACE reads were re-called with MiXCR into one record per CDR3 protein. The sample lists fewer than 1,200,000 distinct CDR3 sequences; 20% to 25% were seen once. There are a few counts of this clonotype. As yet, its antigen is unknown. This same sample was also taken into another study, of T cells of mothers and their children.

The V and J genes are TRBV6-5 and TRBJ2-5; 12 nucleotides align to TRBD2. The J call is uncertain, as TRBJ2-1 better fits the DNA end. The sample consisted of blood. This clonotype was obtained from a girl aged 2 to 9 in good health. CDR3: CASSYSTTELAGGINEQFF. The CDR3 coding sequence is TGTGCCAGCAGTTACTCGACTACTGAACTAGCGGGAGGAATCAATGAGCAGTTCTTC.